This T cell receptor beta chain was sequenced for a study of cytomegalovirus exposure and HLA in healthy donors. A multiplex PCR was run with 60 Vbeta primers and 13 Jbeta primers. Assay used: immunoSEQ multiplex PCR; TCRdb lists only in-frame clones, some missing. Among roughly 100,000 clones, about an eighth were seen once, and the ten largest hold roughly 16%. Trimming took off 5 bases at V and 7 bases at J, with 17 bases between the two ends. The CDR3 totals 14 residues. CDR1 is MNHNS, CDR2 SASEGT, per germline. The material sequenced was PBMCs. This chain links TRBV6-1 with TRBJ2-5; tentative D call: TRBD1 (6 bases). The receptor was isolated from a man in his forties in good health and CMV-seropositive. The CDR3 nucleotides are TGTGCCAGCAGTCCCCTCCCCCAACAGGGGACCCAGTACTTC. Its protein product is CASSPLPQQGTQYF.